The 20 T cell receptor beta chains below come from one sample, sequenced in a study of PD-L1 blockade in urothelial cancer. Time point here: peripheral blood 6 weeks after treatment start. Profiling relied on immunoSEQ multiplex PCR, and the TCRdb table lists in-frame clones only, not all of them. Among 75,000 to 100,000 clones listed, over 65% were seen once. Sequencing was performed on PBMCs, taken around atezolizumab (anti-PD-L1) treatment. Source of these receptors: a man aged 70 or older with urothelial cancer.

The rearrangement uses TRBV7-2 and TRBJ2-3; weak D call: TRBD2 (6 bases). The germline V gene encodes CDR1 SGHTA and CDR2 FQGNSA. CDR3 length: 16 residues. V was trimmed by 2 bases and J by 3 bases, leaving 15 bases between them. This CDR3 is CASSLQFGGGTDTQYF. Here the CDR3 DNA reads TGTGCCAGCAGCTTACAGTTTGGAGGAGGGACAGATACGCAGTATTTT.

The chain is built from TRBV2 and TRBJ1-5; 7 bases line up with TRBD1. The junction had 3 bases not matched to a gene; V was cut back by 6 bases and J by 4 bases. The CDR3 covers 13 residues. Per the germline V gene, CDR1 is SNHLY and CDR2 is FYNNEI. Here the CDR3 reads CASRGQQNQPQHF. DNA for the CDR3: TGTGCCAGCAGGGGACAGCAGAATCAGCCCCAGCATTTT.

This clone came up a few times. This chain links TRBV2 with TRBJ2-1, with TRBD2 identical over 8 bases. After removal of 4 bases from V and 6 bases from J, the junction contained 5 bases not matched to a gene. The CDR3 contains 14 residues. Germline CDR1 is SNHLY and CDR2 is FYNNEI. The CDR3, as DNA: TGTGCCAGCAGTGGACTAGCGCCAATCAATGAGCAGTTCTTC. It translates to CASSGLAPINEQFF.

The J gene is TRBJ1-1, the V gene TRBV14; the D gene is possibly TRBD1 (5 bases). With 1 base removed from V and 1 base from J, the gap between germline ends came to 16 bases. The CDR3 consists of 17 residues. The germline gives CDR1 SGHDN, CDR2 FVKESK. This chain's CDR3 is CASSQAPRGGWNTEAFF. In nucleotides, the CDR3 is TGTGCCAGCAGCCAAGCTCCGCGGGGGGGATGGAACACTGAAGCTTTCTTT.

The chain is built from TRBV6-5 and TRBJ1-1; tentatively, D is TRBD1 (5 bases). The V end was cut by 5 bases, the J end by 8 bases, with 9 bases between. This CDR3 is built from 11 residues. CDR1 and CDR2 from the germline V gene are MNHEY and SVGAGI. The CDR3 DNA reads TGTGCCAGCAGTCGGGGGGTCGAAGCTTTCTTT. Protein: CASSRGVEAFF.

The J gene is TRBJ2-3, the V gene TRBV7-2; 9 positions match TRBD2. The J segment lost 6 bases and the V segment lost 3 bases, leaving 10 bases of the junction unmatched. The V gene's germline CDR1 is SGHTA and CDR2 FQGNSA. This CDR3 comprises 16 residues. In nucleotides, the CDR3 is TGTGCCAGCAGCTTCAATAGCGGGGGTGCATGGGATACGCAGTATTTT. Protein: CASSFNSGGAWDTQYF. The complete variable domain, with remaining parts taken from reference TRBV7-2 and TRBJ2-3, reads GAGVSQSPSNKVTEKGKDVELRCDPISGHTALYWYRQSLGQGLEFLIYFQGNSAPDKSGLPSDRFSAERTGGSVSTLTIQRTQQEDSAVYLCASSFNSGGAWDTQYFGPGTRLTVL.

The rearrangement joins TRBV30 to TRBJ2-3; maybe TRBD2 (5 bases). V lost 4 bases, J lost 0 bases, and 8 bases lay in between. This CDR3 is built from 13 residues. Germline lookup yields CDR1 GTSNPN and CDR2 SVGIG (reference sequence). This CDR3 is CAWKRGSTDTQYF. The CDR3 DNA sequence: TGTGCCTGGAAACGGGGTAGCACAGATACGCAGTATTTT.

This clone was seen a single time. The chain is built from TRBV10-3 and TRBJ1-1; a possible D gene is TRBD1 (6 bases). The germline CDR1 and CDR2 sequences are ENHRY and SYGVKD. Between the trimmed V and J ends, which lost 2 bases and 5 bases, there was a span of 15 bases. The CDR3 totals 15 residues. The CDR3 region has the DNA TGTGCCATCAGTGAGGGTACAGGGATAGGGACTGAAGCTTTCTTT. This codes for CAISEGTGIGTEAFF.

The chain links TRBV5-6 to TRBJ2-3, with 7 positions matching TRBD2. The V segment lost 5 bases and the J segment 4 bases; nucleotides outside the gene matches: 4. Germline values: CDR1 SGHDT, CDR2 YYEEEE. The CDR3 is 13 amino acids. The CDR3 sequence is CASSLAGADTQYF. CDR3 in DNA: TGTGCCAGCAGTCTGGCGGGGGCAGATACGCAGTATTTT.

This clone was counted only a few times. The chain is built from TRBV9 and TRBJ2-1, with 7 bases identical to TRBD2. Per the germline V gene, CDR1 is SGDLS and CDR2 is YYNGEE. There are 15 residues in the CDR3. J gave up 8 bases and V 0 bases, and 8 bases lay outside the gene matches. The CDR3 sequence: CASSVAGGGLDEQFF. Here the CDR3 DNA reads TGTGCCAGCAGCGTAGCGGGGGGAGGGTTGGATGAGCAGTTCTTC.

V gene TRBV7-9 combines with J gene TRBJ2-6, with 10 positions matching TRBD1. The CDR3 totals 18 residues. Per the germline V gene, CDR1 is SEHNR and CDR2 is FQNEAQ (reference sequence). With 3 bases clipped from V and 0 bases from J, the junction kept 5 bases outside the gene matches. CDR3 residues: CASSFAGTGDSGANVLTF. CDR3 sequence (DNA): TGTGCCAGCAGCTTTGCCGGGACAGGGGACTCTGGGGCCAACGTCCTGACTTTC.

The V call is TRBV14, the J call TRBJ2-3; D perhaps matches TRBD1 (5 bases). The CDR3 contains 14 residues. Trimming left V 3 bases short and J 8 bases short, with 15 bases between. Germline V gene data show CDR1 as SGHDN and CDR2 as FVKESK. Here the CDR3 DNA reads TGTGCCAGCAGCCAGGTAGACAGAATAACTACGCAGTATTTT. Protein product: CASSQVDRITTQYF.

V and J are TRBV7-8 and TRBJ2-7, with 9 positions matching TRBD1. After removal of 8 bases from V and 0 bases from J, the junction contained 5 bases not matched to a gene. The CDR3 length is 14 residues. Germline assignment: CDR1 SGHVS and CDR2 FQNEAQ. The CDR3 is CASRRQGDSYEQYF. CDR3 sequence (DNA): TGTGCCAGCCGCAGACAGGGGGACTCCTACGAGCAGTACTTC. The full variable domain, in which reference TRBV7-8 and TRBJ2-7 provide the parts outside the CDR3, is GAGVSQSPRYKVAKRGQDVALRCDPISGHVSLFWYQQALGQGPEFLTYFQNEAQLDKSGLPSDRFFAERPEGSVSTLKIQRTQQEDSAVYLCASRRQGDSYEQYFGPGTRLTVT.

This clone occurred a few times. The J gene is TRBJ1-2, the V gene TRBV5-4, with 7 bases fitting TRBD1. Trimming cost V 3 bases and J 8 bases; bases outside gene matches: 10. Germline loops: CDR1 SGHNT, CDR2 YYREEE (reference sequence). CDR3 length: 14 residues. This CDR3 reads CASSWGEGGYGYTF. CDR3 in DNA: TGTGCCAGCAGCTGGGGAGAAGGGGGCTACGGCTACACCTTC.

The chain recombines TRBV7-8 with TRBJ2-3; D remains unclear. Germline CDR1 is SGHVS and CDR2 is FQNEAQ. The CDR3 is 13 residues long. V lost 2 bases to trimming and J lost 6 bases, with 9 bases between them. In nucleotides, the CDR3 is TGTGCCAGCAGCTTACCTAGTAGGGATACGCAGTATTTT. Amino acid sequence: CASSLPSRDTQYF.

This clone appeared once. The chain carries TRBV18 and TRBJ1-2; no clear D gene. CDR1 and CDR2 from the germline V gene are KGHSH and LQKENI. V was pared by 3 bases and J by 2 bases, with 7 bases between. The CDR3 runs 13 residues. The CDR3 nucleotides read TGTGCCAGCTCACCCGACGGGAACTATGGCTACACCTTC. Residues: CASSPDGNYGYTF.

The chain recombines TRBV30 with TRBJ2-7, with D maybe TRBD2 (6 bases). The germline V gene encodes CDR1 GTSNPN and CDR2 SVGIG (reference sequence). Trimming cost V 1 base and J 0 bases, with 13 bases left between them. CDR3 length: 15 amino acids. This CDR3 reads CAWSAGGQGSYEQYF. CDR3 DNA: TGTGCCTGGAGTGCTGGAGGGCAAGGCTCCTACGAGCAGTACTTC.

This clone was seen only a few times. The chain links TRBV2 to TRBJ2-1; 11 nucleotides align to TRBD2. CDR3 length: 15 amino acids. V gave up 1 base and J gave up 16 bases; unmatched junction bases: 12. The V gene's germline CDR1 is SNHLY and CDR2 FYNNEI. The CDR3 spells CASSEGVAGGLVQFF. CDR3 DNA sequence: TGTGCCAGCAGTGAAGGGGTAGCGGGGGGGCTCGTTCAATTCTTC.

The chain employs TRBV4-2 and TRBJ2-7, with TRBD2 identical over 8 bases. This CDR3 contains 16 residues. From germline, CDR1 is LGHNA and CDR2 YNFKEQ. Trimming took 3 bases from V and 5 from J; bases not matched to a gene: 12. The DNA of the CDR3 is TGTGCCAGCAGCCAGAATCGAGCGGGAGCCTTGAACGAGCAGTACTTC. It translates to CASSQNRAGALNEQYF.

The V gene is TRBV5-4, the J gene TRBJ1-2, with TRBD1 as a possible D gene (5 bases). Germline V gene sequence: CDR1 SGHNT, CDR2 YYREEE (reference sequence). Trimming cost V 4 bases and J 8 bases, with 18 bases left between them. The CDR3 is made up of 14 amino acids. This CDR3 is CASSRTTNYVGYTF. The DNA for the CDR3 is TGTGCCAGCAGCCGGACAACCAACTATGTAGGCTACACCTTC.